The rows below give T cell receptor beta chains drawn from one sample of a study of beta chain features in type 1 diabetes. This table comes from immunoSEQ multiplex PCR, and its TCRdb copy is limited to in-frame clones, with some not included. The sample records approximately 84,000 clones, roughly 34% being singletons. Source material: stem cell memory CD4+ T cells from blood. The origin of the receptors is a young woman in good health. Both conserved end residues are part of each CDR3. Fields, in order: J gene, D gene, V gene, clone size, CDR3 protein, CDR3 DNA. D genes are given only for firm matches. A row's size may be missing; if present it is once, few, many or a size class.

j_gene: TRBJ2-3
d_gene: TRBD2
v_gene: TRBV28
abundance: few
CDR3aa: CASSLLGTSGRHPDTQYF
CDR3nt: TGTGCCAGCAGTTTATTGGGGACTAGCGGGAGACATCCAGATACGCAGTATTTT

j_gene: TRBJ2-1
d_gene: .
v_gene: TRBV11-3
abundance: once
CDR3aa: CASSLSGGAGWNEQFF
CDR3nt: TGTGCCAGCAGCTTGTCGGGCGGAGCGGGTTGGAATGAGCAGTTCTTC

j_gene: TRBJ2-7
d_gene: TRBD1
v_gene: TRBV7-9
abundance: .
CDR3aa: CASSPGQGAFEQYF
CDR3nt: TGTGCCAGCAGCCCGGGACAGGGGGCGTTCGAGCAGTACTTC

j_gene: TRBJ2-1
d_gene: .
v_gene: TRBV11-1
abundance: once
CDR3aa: CASSLATGGLRYNEQFF
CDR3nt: TGTGCCAGCAGCTTAGCCACGGGGGGCCTCAGATACAATGAGCAGTTCTTC

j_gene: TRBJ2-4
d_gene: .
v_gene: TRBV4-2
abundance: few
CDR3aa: CASSQADSQAKNIQYF
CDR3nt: TGTGCCAGCAGCCAAGCGGACTCGCAGGCCAAAAACATTCAGTACTTC

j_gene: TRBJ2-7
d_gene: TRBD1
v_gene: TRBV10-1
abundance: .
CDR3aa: CASSEGTAYEQYF
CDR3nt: TGCGCCAGCAGTGAAGGGACAGCCTACGAGCAGTACTTC

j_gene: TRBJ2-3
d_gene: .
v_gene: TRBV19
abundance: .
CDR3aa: CASSIDGVYAGVEDTQYF
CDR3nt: TGTGCCAGTAGTATAGATGGAGTCTACGCAGGGGTGGAAGATACGCAGTATTTT

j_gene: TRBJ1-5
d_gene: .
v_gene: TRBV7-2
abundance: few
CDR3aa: CASSFQGIDQPQHF
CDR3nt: TGTGCCAGCAGCTTTCAGGGAATTGATCAGCCCCAGCATTTT

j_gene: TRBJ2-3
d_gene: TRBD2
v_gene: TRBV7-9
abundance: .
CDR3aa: CASSLGSGGTDTQYF
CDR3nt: TGTGCCAGCAGCTTAGGGAGCGGGGGCACAGATACGCAGTATTTT

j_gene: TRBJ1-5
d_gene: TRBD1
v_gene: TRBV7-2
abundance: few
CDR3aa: CASSFTGGASQPQHF
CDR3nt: TGTGCCAGCAGTTTTACAGGGGGCGCAAGTCAGCCCCAGCATTTT

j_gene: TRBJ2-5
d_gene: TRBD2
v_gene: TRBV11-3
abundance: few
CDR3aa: CASTWRTSGETQYF
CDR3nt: TGTGCCAGCACCTGGAGGACTAGCGGGGAGACCCAGTACTTC

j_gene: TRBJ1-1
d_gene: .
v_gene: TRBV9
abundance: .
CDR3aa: CASSVDRASTEAFF
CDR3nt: TGTGCCAGCAGCGTAGACAGGGCGAGCACTGAAGCTTTCTTT

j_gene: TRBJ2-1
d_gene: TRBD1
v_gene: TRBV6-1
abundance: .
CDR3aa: CASSLGTGVLEQFF
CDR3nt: TGTGCCAGCAGTCTCGGGACAGGTGTGCTTGAGCAGTTCTTC

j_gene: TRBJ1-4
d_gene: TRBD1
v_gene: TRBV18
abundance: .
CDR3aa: CASSPPSGQGKGEKLFF
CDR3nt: TGTGCCAGCTCACCCCCTTCGGGACAGGGAAAGGGCGAAAAACTGTTTTTT

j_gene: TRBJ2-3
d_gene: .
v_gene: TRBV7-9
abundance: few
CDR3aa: CASSLGGRATDTQYF
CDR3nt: TGTGCCAGCAGCTTAGGGGGCAGGGCCACAGATACGCAGTATTTT

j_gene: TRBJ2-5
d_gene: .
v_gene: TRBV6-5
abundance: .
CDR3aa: CASSPGLETQYF
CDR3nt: TGTGCCTCCTCCCCAGGGCTTGAGACCCAGTACTTC

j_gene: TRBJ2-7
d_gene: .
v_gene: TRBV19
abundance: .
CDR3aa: CATQYNRDSSYEQYF
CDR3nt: TGTGCCACACAATATAATCGGGACTCATCCTACGAGCAGTACTTC

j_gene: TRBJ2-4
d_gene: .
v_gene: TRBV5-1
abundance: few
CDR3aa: CASSSGGPNIQYF
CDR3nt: TGCGCCAGCAGCTCTGGCGGGCCCAACATTCAGTACTTC

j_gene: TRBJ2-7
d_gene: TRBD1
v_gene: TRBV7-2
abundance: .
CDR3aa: CASSSGQATYEQYF
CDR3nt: TGTGCCAGCAGCTCGGGACAGGCCACCTACGAGCAGTACTTC

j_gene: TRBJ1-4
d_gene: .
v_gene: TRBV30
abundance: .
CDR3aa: CAWSVGGYTTNEKLFF
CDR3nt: TGTGCCTGGAGTGTAGGCGGATACACAACTAATGAAAAACTGTTTTTT

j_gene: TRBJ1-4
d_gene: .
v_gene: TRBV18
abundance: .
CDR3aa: CASSPAGSLLKLFF
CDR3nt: TGTGCCAGCTCACCGGCAGGGTCCCTTTTGAAACTGTTTTTT

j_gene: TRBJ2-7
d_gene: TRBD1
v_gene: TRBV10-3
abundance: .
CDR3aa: CAISESGQGLHYEQYF
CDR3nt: TGTGCCATCAGTGAGTCTGGACAGGGGCTACACTACGAGCAGTACTTC

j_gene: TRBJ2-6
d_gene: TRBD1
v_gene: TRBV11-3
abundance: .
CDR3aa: CASSSGTGDSSGANVLTF
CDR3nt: TGTGCCAGCAGCTCCGGGACAGGGGACTCCTCTGGGGCCAACGTCCTGACTTTC

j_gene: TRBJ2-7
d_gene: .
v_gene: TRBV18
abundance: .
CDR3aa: CASSPGTSAYEQYF
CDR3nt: TGTGCCAGCTCACCAGGGACATCGGCCTACGAGCAGTACTTC

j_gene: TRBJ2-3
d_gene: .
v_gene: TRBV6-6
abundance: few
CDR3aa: CASRNLGSTDTQYF
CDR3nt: TGTGCCAGCAGAAACCTCGGGTCCACAGATACGCAGTATTTT

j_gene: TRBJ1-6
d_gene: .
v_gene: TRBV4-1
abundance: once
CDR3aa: CASSQDNRETTYNSPLHF
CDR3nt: TGCGCCAGCAGCCAAGATAACCGGGAGACGACCTATAATTCACCCCTCCACTTT

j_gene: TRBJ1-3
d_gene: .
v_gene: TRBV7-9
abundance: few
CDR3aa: CASSFRPGDSGNTIYF
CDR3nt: TGTGCCAGCAGCTTTCGCCCGGGTGACTCTGGAAACACCATATATTTT

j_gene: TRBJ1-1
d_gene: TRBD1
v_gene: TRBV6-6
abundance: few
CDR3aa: CASRKEDRAEAFF
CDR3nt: TGTGCCAGCAGGAAAGAAGACAGGGCCGAAGCTTTCTTT

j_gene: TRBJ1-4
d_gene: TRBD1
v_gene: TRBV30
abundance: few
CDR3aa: CACSRDRVEKLFF
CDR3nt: TGTGCCTGCAGCCGGGACAGGGTCGAAAAACTGTTTTTT

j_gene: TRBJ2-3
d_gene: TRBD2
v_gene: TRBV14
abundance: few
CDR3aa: CASSQGGLDTQYF
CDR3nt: TGTGCCAGCAGCCAGGGGGGACTAGACACGCAGTATTTT

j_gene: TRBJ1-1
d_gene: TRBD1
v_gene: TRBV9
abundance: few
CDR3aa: CASSGVPGQGKAFF
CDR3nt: TGTGCCAGCAGCGGTGTCCCGGGACAGGGGAAAGCTTTCTTT

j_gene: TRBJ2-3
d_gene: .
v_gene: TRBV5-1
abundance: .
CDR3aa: CASSPGLTSTDTQYF
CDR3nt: TGCGCCAGCAGCCCTGGACTGACTAGCACAGATACGCAGTATTTT

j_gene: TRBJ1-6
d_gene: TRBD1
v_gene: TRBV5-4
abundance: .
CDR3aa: CASSLTGDNSPLHF
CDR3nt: TGTGCCAGCAGCTTGACAGGGGACAATTCACCCCTCCACTTT

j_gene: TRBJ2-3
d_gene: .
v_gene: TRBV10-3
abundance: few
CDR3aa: CAISEKRGGSYTDTQYF
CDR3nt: TGTGCCATCAGTGAAAAAAGAGGAGGGTCGTACACAGATACGCAGTATTTT

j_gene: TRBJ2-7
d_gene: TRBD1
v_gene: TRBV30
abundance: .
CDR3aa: CAWSPGTVREQYF
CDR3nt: TGTGCCTGGAGTCCAGGGACAGTACGGGAGCAGTACTTC

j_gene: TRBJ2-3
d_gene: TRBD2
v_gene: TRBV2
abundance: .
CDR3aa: CASSESSGGFITQYF
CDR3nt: TGTGCCAGCAGTGAATCTAGCGGGGGTTTTATTACGCAGTATTTT

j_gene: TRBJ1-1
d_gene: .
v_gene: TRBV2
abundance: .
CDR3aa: CASLTEVEAFF
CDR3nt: TGTGCCAGCTTGACAGAAGTTGAAGCTTTCTTT

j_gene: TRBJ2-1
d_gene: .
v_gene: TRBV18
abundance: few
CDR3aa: CASSSAGGYNEQFF
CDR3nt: TGTGCCAGCTCATCCGCGGGTGGGTACAATGAGCAGTTCTTC

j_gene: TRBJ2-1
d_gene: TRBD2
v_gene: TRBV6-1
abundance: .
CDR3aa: CASEASGYNEQFF
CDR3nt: TGTGCCAGCGAGGCTAGCGGTTACAATGAGCAGTTCTTC

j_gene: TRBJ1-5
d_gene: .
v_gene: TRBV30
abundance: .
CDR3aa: CAWSGQASSNQPQHF
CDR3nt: TGTGCCTGGTCAGGACAAGCAAGTAGCAATCAGCCCCAGCATTTT

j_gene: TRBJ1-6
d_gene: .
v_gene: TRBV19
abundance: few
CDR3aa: CASSIGGGIESPLHF
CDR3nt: TGTGCCAGTAGTATCGGAGGAGGGATCGAATCACCCCTCCACTTT

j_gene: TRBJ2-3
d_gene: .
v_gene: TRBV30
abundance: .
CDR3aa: CAWSQGGDTQYF
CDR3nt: TGTGCCTGGAGCCAGGGGGGAGATACGCAGTATTTT

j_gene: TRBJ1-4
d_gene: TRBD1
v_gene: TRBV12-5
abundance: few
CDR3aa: CASGQGQEGEKLFF
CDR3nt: TGTGCTAGTGGCCAGGGACAGGAAGGTGAAAAACTGTTTTTT

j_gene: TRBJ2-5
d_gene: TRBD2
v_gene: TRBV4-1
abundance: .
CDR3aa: CASSQPFSGSRETQYF
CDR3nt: TGCGCCAGCAGCCAACCCTTTAGCGGGAGTAGAGAGACCCAGTACTTC

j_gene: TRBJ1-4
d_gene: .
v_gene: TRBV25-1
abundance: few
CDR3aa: CASSVPGGEKLFF
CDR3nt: TGTGCCAGCAGTGTCCCTGGCGGGGAAAAACTGTTTTTT

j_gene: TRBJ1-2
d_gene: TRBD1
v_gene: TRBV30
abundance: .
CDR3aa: CAWSVDRARGYTF
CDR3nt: TGTGCCTGGAGCGTGGACAGGGCGAGAGGCTACACCTTC

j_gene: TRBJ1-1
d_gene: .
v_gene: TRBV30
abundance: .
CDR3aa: CAWSEPGVWGMNTEAFF
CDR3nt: TGTGCCTGGAGCGAACCGGGGGTATGGGGCATGAACACTGAAGCTTTCTTT

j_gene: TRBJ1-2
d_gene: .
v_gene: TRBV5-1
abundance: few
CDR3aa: CASSSLEGAYGYTF
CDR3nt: TGCGCCAGCAGCTCCCTTGAGGGTGCCTATGGCTACACCTTC

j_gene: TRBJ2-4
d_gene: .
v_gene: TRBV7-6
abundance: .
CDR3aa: CASSLGGGDIQYF
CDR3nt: TGTGCCAGCAGCTTAGGAGGGGGGGACATTCAGTACTTC

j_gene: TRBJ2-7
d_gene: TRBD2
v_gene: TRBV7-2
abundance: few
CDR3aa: CASSLASSGGGSYEQYF
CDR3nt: TGTGCCAGCAGCTTAGCGTCGAGCGGGGGGGGCTCCTACGAGCAGTACTTC

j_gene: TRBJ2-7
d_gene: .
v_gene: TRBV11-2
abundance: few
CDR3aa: CASSPNGYEQYF
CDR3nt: TGTGCCAGCAGCCCAAACGGTTACGAGCAGTACTTC

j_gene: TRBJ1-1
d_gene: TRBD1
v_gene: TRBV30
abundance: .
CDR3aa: CAWSDTGDTEAFF
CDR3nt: TGTGCCTGGAGCGATACAGGGGACACTGAAGCTTTCTTT

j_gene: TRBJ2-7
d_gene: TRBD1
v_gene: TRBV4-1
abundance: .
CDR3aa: CASSQVEGTGYLGEQYF
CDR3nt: TGCGCCAGCAGCCAAGTAGAGGGGACAGGCTACCTTGGGGAGCAGTACTTC

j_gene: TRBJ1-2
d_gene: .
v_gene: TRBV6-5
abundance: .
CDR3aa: CASSYGTRLPHGYTF
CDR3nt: TGTGCCAGCAGTTACGGAACCCGACTGCCCCATGGCTACACCTTC

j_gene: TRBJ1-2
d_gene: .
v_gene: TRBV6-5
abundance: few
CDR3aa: CASKDATGGRHGYTF
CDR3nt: TGTGCCAGCAAGGACGCGACGGGAGGGCGCCATGGCTACACCTTC

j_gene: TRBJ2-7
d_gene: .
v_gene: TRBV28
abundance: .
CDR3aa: CASSLWPSRESTWQYF
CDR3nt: TGTGCCAGCAGTCTTTGGCCCTCACGGGAGTCCACTTGGCAGTACTTC

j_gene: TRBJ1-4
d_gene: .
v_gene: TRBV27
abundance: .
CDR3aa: CASSPRVGVSEKLFF
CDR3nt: TGTGCCAGCAGTCCCAGGGTAGGCGTGAGTGAAAAACTGTTTTTT

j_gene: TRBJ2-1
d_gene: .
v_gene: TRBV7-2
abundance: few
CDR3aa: CASSPGLAEQFF
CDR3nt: TGTGCCAGCAGCCCCGGGTTGGCTGAGCAGTTCTTC

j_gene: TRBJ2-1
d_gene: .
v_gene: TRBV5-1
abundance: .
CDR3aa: CASSLALRRDNEQFF
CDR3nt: TGCGCCAGCAGCTTGGCGTTGCGGCGGGACAATGAGCAGTTCTTC